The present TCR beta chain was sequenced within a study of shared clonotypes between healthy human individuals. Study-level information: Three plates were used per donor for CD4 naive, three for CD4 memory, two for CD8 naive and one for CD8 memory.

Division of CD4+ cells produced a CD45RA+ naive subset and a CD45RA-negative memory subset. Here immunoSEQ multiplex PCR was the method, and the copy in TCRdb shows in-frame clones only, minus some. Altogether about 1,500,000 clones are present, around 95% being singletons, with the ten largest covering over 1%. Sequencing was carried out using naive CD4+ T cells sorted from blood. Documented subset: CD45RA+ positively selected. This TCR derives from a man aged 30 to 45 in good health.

CDR3 DNA sequence: TGTGCCAGCACCTACGGGGGTGGAGAGACCCAGTACTTC. Its translation is CASTYGGGETQYF. The chain uses TRBV6-6 and TRBJ2-5; D might be TRBD2 (6 bases). The length of the CDR3 is 13 residues. In germline, CDR1 is MNHNY, CDR2 SVGAGI (reference sequence). The ends were cut back, 7 bases at V and 4 bases at J, with 13 bases in the middle.